This T cell receptor (beta chain) is drawn from a study of T cell changes during pregnancy in multiple sclerosis. Sequencing was performed with immunoSEQ multiplex PCR; in TCRdb, only in-frame clones are kept and a portion is missing. The repertoire consists of under 45,000 clones, with almost 95% occurring once and the leading ten covering approximately 0.35%. V lost 3 bases and J lost 5, with 13 bases in between. There are 15 residues in the CDR3. Germline-derived CDR1 and CDR2 are MNHNS and SASEGT. The chain links TRBV6-1 to TRBJ1-4, with D tentatively TRBD1 (6 bases). Here the sequenced sample was CD4+ T cells from peripheral blood mononuclear cells, taken after pregnancy. This receptor was taken from a female donor with multiple sclerosis, enrolled in a pregnancy study. CDR3 residues: CASSEGGGSNEKLFF. In DNA form, the CDR3 reads TGTGCCAGCAGTGAGGGGGGGGGCTCAAATGAAAAACTGTTTTTT.